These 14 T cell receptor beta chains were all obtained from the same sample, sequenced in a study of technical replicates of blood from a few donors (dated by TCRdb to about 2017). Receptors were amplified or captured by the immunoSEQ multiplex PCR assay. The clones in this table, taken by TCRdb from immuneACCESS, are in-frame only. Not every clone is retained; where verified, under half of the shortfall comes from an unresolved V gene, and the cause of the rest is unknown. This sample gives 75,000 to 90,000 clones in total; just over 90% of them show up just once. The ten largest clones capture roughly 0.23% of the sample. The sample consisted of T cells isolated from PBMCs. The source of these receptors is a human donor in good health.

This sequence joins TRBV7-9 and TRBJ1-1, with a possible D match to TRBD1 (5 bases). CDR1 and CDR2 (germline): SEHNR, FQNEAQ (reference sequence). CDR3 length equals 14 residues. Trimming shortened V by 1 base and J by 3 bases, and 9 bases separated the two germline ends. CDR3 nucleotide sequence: TGTGCCAGCAGCTTAGAAGCCAGGGACACTGAAGCTTTCTTT. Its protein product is CASSLEARDTEAFF.

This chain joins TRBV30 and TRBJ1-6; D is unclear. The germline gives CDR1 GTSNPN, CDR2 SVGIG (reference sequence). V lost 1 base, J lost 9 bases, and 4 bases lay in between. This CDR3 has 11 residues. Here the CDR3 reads CAWSAPSPLHF. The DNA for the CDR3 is TGTGCCTGGAGTGCTCCTTCACCCCTCCACTTT.

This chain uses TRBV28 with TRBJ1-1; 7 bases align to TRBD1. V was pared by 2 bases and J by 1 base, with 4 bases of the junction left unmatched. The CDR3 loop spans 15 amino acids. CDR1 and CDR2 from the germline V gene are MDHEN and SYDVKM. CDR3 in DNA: TGTGCCAGCAGTTTACCCCAGGGGGGGAACACTGAAGCTTTCTTT. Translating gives CASSLPQGGNTEAFF.

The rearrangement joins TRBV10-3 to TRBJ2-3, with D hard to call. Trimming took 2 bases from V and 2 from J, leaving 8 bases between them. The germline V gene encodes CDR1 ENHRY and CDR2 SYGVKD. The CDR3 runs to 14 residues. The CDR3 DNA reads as TGTGCCATCAGTGAGAGCTCTACCACAGATACGCAGTATTTT. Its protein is CAISESSTTDTQYF.

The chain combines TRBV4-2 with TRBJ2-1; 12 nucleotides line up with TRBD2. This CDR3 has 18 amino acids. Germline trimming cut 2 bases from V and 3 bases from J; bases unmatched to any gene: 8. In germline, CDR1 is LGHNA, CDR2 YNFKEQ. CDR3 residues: CASSQLTSGGINYNEQFF. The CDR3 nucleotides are TGTGCCAGCAGCCAATTGACTAGCGGGGGTATAAACTACAATGAGCAGTTCTTC.

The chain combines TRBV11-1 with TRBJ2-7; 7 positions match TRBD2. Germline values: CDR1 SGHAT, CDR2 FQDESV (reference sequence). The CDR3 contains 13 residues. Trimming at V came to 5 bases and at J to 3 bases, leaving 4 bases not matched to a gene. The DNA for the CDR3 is TGTGCCAGCAGCACCCGGGACTACTACGAGCAGTACTTC. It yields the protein CASSTRDYYEQYF.

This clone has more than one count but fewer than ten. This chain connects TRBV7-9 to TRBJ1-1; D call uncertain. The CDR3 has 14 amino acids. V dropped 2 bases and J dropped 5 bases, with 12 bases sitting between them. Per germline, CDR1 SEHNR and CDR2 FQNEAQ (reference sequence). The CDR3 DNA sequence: TGTGCCAGCAGCTTATTAGGAGGAGGGACTGAAGCTTTCTTT. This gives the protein CASSLLGGGTEAFF.

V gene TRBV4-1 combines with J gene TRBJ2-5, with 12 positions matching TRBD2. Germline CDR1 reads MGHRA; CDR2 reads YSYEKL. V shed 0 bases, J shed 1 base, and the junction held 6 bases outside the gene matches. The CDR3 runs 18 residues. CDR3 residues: CASSQESGTSGFQETQYF. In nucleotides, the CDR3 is TGCGCCAGCAGCCAAGAATCGGGGACTAGCGGGTTCCAAGAGACCCAGTACTTC.

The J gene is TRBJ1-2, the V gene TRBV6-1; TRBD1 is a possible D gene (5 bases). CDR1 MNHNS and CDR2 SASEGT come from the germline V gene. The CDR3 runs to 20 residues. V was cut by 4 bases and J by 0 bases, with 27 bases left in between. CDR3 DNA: TGTGCCAGCAGTGGGAGGGGCCTTCCAACAACTGGCGATACTAACTATGGCTACACCTTC. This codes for CASSGRGLPTTGDTNYGYTF.

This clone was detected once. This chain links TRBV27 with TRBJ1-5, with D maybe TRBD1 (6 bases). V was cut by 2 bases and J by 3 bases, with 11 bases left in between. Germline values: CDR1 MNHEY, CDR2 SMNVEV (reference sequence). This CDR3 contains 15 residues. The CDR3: CASSLRGGINQPQHF. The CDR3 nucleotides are TGTGCCAGCAGTTTAAGGGGGGGAATCAATCAGCCCCAGCATTTT.

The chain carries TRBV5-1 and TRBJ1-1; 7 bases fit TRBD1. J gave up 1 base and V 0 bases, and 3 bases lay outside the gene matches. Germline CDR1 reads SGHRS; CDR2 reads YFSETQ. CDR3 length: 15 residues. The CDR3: CASSLGPGGNTEAFF. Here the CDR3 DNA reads TGCGCCAGCAGCTTGGGGCCAGGGGGGAACACTGAAGCTTTCTTT.

The CDR3 sequence: CASSYLRDRGPDGYTF. CDR3 nucleotides: TGCGCCAGCAGTTATCTACGGGACAGGGGGCCGGATGGCTACACCTTC. This sequence joins TRBV10-1 and TRBJ1-2, with 12 bases that match TRBD1. The germline V gene has CDR1 WNHNN and CDR2 SYGVQD (reference sequence). The V and J ends lost 5 bases and 6 bases, in that order; junction bases with no gene match: 10. This CDR3 is 16 amino acids long.

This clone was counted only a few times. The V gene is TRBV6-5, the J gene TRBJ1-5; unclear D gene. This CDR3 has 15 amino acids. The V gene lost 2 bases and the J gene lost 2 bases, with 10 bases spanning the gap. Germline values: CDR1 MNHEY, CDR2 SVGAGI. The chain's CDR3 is CASSYRRVGNQPQHF. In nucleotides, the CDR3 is TGTGCCAGCAGTTACAGGAGGGTTGGCAATCAGCCCCAGCATTTT.

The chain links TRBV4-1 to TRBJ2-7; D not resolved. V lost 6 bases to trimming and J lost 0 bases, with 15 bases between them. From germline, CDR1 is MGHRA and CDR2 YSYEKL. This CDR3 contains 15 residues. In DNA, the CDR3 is TGCGCCAGCAGAGAACAGACCCTGCCCTCCTACGAGCAGTACTTC. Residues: CASREQTLPSYEQYF.